Described below is a single T cell receptor (beta chain) sequence and its context. The target antigen is unknown. The source of the sample is a study of vaccination effects on CD4 cells after COVID-19. About the study: Participants were vaccinated with two doses of either the BNT162b2 or mRNA-1273 vaccine.

Whole-study findings and limits: Among infection- and vaccine-induced clones, marked clonal contraction occurred late after vaccination.

Expansion of antigen-specific CD4+ T cells with viral peptide pools was carried out by the ViraFEST assay before sequencing. The authors isolated CD4+ T cells after around 9 days of culture. Vaccine recipients, nucleocapsid antibody negative, had no prior SARS-CoV-2 infection. This CDR3 is built from 15 residues. The table came from immunoSEQ multiplex PCR; TCRdb's copy has only in-frame clones and leaves some out. This sample has 62,000 or so clones, with about four fifths found just once. The chain couples TRBV21-1 to TRBJ1-1; the table's D call, TRBD1, has no DNA check behind it. TRBV21-1 corresponds to a pseudogene. This TCR derives from a human donor who received a COVID-19 vaccine. The sequences come from CD4+ T cells from PBMCs cultured with SARS-CoV-2 spike peptides, collected before COVID-19 vaccination. The CDR3 here is CASSIWDKTNTEAFF. DNA of the CDR3: TGTGCCAGCAGCATATGGGACAAGACGAACACTGAAGCTTTCTTT.